Listed here are 14 T cell receptor beta chains from one sample, sequenced in a study of CD8 T cells in Susac syndrome. RNA, at about 0.45 to 1 ug, was reverse transcribed with random hexamers. MiXCR, applied by TCRdb to the immunoSEQ multiplex PCR reads, yields one record per CDR3 protein. The data show about 210,000 distinct CDR3 sequences, approximately 94% seen once. The specimen sequenced was CD4+ T cells from PBMCs. The receptors derive from a human donor with Susac syndrome.

This clonotype was detected only once. The V and J genes are TRBV12-3 or TRBV12-4 and TRBJ2-3; TRBD2 is a possible D gene (5 bases). The V and J ends lost 7 bases and 5 bases respectively, with 19 bases between them. The CDR3 sequence is 15 residues long. Written as DNA, the CDR3 is TGTGCCAGCACCCAACGCCCGGAGGTTGGAGATACGCAGTATTTT. Encoded protein: CASTQRPEVGDTQYF.

This clonotype was picked up one time. The rearrangement joins TRBV5-1 to TRBJ2-7; D unresolved. With 1 base removed from V and 0 bases from J, the gap between germline ends came to 8 bases. The CDR3 consists of 14 residues. Germline V gives CDR1 SGHRS, CDR2 YFSETQ. The CDR3 DNA sequence: TGCGCCAGCAGCTTGCACAGTAGCTCCTACGAGCAGTACTTC. Its translation: CASSLHSSSYEQYF.

J is TRBJ2-7 and V is TRBV6-1; D not resolved. CDR1 and CDR2 (germline): MNHNS, SASEGT. This CDR3 region has 15 residues. V was cut by 2 bases and J by 0 bases, with 11 bases left in between. CDR3 sequence (DNA): TGTGCCAGCAGTGAAAATTCTCCAAGCTCCTACGAGCAGTACTTC. Translating gives CASSENSPSSYEQYF.

This clonotype appeared a single time. CDR3 DNA: TGCAGTGCCGAGAGCCGGACAGGTCGCACAGATACGCAGTATTTT. Amino acids: CSAESRTGRTDTQYF. The genes are TRBV20-1 and TRBJ2-3; 7 bases map to TRBD1. Germline CDR1 is DFQATT and CDR2 is SNEGSKA (reference sequence). Trimming at V came to 6 bases and at J to 1 base, leaving 10 bases not matched to a gene. CDR3 length equals 15 residues.

This sequence joins TRBV7-9 and TRBJ1-2, with D unresolved. The germline V gene has CDR1 SEHNR and CDR2 FQNEAQ (reference sequence). This CDR3 is 14 amino acids long. Trimming pared 0 bases from V and 1 base from J, leaving 6 bases between. The CDR3 bases are TGTGCCAGCAGCTTAGCCGAACTTAACTATGGCTACACCTTC. Protein sequence: CASSLAELNYGYTF.

CDR3: CASNPGNSPLHF. In nucleotides, the CDR3 is TGTGCCAGCAACCCCGGGAATTCACCCCTCCACTTT. The chain joins TRBV6-6 to TRBJ1-6, with unresolved D. The ends were cut back, 7 bases at V and 7 bases at J, with 8 bases in the middle. This CDR3 is built from 12 residues. Looked up from germline, CDR1 is MNHNY and CDR2 is SVGAGI (reference sequence).

This chain connects TRBV12-3 or TRBV12-4 to TRBJ2-1; D is possibly TRBD1 (5 bases). This CDR3 comprises 15 residues. V lost 2 bases and J 4 bases, leaving 12 bases between the germline ends. The CDR3 sequence is CASSLRQGLYNEQFF. The CDR3 DNA reads TGTGCCAGCAGTTTAAGGCAGGGCCTTTACAATGAGCAGTTCTTC.

The chain carries TRBV20-1 and TRBJ2-7, with TRBD2 matching over 11 bases. The CDR3 is 15 amino acids. Germline loops: CDR1 DFQATT, CDR2 SNEGSKA (reference sequence). V trimming: 6 bases; J trimming: 1 base; junction bases outside the gene matches: 8. The CDR3: CSARGLAGDSYEQYF. As DNA, the CDR3 is TGCAGTGCGCGCGGACTAGCGGGTGATTCCTACGAGCAGTACTTC.

The CDR3 loop reads CASSQISGGPTLNEQFF. CDR3 sequence (DNA): TGTGCCAGCAGCCAAATTAGCGGGGGGCCAACTTTGAATGAGCAGTTCTTC. J is TRBJ2-1 and V is TRBV7-9; 10 positions agree with TRBD2. Germline-derived CDR1 and CDR2 are SEHNR and FQNEAQ (reference sequence). The CDR3 covers 17 residues. V lost 5 bases to trimming and J lost 7 bases; unmatched junction nucleotides: 14.

This chain joins TRBV6-5 and TRBJ1-1; D remains ambiguous. Trimming stripped 0 bases from V and 0 bases from J, with 8 bases between. Per the germline V gene, CDR1 is MNHEY and CDR2 is SVGAGI. CDR3 length equals 15 residues. CDR3 nucleotides: TGTGCCAGCAGTTACTCTGAAGGGTTGAACACTGAAGCTTTCTTT. Its protein is CASSYSEGLNTEAFF.

The chain employs TRBV6-2 or TRBV6-3 and TRBJ1-6; the D is unclear. The CDR3 length is 15 residues. Trimming shortened V by 3 bases and J by 7 bases, and 13 bases separated the two germline ends. Germline lookup yields CDR1 MNHEY and CDR2 SVGEGT. This CDR3 is CASSYLTLENSPLHF. CDR3 DNA: TGTGCCAGCAGTTATTTGACCCTCGAGAATTCACCCCTCCACTTT.

This sequence joins TRBV6-1 and TRBJ2-3, with D possibly being TRBD2 (6 bases). The CDR3 is 13 residues long. V was cut by 11 bases and J by 6 bases, with 18 bases left in between. The germline V gene has CDR1 MNHNS and CDR2 SASEGT. The CDR3 DNA follows: TGTGCCGGTGCGGGATCCGCTCAGGATACGCAGTATTTT. Protein product: CAGAGSAQDTQYF.

The chain combines TRBV6-6 with TRBJ1-5, with D unresolved. V shed 4 bases and J shed 4 bases, with 2 bases lying between them. The germline gives CDR1 MNHNY, CDR2 SVGAGI (reference sequence). CDR3 length: 11 residues. CDR3: CASSSNQPQHF. In DNA form, the CDR3 reads TGTGCCAGCAGTTCAAATCAGCCCCAGCATTTT.

This chain uses TRBV6-2 or TRBV6-3 with TRBJ2-4; the D gene is possibly TRBD1 (6 bases). Deletions cut 6 bases from V and 5 bases from J, with 17 bases between. The germline CDR1 and CDR2 sequences are MNHEY and SVGEGT. CDR3 length equals 15 residues. The CDR3 coding sequence is TGTGCCAGCAGCCTACAGGGTTCGGGCCAAAACATTCAGTACTTC. Translation gives CASSLQGSGQNIQYF.